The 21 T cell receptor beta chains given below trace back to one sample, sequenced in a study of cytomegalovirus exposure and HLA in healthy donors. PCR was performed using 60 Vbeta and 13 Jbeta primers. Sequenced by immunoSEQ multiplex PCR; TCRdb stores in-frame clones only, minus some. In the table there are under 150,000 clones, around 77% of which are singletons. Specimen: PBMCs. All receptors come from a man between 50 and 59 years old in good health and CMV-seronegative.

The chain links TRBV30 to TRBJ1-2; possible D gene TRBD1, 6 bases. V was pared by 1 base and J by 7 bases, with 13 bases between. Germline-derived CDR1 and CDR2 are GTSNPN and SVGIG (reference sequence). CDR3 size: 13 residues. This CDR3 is CAWSATGALGYTF. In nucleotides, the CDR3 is TGTGCCTGGAGTGCGACAGGAGCGCTTGGCTACACCTTC.

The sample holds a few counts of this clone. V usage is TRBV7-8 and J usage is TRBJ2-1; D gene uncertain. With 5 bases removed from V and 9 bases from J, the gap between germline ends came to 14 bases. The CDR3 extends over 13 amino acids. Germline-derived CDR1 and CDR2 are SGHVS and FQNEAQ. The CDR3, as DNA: TGTGCCAGCAGCCCCCTACGCACGAGTGAGCAGTTCTTC. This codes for CASSPLRTSEQFF.

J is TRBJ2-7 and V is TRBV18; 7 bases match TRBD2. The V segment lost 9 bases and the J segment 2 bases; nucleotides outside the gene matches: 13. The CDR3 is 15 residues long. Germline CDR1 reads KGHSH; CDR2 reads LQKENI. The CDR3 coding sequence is TGTGCCAGTTCCCGGGCGGGAGAAACCACCTACGAGCAGTACTTC. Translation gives CASSRAGETTYEQYF.

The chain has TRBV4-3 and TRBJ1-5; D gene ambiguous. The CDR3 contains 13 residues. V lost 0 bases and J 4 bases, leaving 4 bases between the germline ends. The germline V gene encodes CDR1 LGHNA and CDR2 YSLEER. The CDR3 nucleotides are TGCGCCAGCAGCCAAGATTCGAATCAGCCCCAGCATTTT. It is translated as CASSQDSNQPQHF.

CDR3 protein: CASSRGWQGSNSPLHF. CDR3 in DNA: TGTGCCAGCAGTCGGGGGTGGCAGGGATCGAATTCACCCCTCCACTTT. The rearrangement joins TRBV27 to TRBJ1-6; possible D gene TRBD1, 5 bases. CDR3 length: 16 amino acids. V shed 5 bases and J shed 7 bases, with 18 bases lying between them. Germline lookup yields CDR1 MNHEY and CDR2 SMNVEV (reference sequence).

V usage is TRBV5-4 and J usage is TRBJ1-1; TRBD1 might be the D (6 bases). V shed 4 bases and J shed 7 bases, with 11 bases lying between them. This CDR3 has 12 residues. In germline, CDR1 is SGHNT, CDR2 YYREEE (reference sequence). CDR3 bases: TGTGCCAGCAGCATACAGGGTGGTGAAGCTTTCTTT. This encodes CASSIQGGEAFF.

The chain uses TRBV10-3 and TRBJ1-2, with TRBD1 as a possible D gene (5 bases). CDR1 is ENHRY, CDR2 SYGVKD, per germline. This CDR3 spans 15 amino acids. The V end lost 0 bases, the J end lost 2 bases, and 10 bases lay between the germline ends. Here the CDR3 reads CAISESPRQNYGYTF. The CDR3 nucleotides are TGTGCCATCAGTGAGTCCCCGCGACAGAACTATGGCTACACCTTC.

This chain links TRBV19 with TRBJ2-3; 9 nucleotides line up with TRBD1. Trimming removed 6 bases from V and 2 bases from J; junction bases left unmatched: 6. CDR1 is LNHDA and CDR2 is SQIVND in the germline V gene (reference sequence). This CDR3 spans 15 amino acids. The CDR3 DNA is TGTGCCAGTAGACTCAGACAGGGGGTCACAGATACGCAGTATTTT. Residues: CASRLRQGVTDTQYF.

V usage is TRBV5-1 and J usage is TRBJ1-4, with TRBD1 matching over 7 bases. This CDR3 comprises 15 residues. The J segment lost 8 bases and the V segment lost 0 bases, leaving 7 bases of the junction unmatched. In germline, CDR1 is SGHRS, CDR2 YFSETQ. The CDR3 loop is CASSLDRGRPEKLFF. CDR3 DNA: TGCGCCAGCAGCTTGGACAGGGGACGGCCGGAAAAACTGTTTTTT.

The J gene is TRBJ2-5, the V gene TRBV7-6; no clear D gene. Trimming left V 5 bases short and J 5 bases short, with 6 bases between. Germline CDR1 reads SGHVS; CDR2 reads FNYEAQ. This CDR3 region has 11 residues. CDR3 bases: TGTGCCAGCAGCGAGAGGGAGACCCAGTACTTC. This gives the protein CASSERETQYF.

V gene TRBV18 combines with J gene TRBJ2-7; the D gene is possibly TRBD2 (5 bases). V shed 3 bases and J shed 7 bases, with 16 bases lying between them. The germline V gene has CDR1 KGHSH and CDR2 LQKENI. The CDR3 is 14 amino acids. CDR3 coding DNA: TGTGCCAGCTCACCCCCAACGGCGTCGGGAGAGCAGTACTTC. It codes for CASSPPTASGEQYF. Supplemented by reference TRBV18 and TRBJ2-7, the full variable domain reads NAGVMQNPRHLVRRRGQEARLRCSPMKGHSHVYWYRQLPEEGLKFMVYLQKENIIDESGMPKERFSAEFPKEGPSILRIQQVVRGDSAAYFCASSPPTASGEQYFGPGTRLTVT.

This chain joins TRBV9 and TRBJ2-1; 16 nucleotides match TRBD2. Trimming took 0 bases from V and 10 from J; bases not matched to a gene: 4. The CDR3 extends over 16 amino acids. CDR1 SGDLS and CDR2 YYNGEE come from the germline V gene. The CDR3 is CASSVVGTSGRAEQFF. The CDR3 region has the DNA TGTGCCAGCAGCGTAGTCGGGACTAGCGGGAGGGCCGAGCAGTTCTTC.

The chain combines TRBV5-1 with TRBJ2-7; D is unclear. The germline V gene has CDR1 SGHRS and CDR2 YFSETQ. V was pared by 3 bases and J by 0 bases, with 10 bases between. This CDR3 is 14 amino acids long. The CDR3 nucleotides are TGCGCCAGCAGCTCCAGCGTGAGCTCCTACGAGCAGTACTTC. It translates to CASSSSVSSYEQYF.

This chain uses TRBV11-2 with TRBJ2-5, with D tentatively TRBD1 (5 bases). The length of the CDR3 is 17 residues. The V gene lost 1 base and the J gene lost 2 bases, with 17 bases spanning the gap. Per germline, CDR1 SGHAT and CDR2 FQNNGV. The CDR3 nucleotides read TGTGCCAGCAGCTTAGGTGGCCAGGGTAGTCCACAAGAGACCCAGTACTTC. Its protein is CASSLGGQGSPQETQYF. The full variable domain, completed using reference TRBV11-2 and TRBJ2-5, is EAGVAQSPRYKIIEKRQSVAFWCNPISGHATLYWYQQILGQGPKLLIQFQNNGVVDDSQLPKDRFSAERLKGVDSTLKIQPAKLEDSAVYLCASSLGGQGSPQETQYFGPGTRLLVL.

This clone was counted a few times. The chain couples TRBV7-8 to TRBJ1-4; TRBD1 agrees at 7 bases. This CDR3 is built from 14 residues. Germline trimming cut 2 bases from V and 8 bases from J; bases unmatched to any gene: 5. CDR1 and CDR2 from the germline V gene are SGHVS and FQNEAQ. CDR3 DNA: TGTGCCAGCAGCTTAAGGGGGCCAGGGGAAAAACTGTTTTTT. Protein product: CASSLRGPGEKLFF.

Here the CDR3 DNA reads TGTGCCAGCAAACGGGGCAGGGGAAGGAATGAGCAGTTCTTC. Translating it yields CASKRGRGRNEQFF. The rearrangement links TRBV27 to TRBJ2-1; D is perhaps TRBD1 (6 bases). From germline, CDR1 is MNHEY and CDR2 SMNVEV (reference sequence). The V and J ends lost 7 bases and 7 bases respectively, with 17 bases between them. The CDR3 totals 14 residues.

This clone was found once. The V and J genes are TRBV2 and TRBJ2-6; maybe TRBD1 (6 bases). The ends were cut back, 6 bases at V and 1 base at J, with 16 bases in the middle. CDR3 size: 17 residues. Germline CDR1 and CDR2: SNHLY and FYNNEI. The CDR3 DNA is TGTGCCAGCAGCCCCCAGTCAGGGGTGTCTGGGGCCAACGTCCTGACTTTC. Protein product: CASSPQSGVSGANVLTF.

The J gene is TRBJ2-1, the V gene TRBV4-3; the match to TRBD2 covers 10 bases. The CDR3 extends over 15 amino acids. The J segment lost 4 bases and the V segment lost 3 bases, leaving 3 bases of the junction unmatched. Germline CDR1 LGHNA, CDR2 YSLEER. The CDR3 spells CASSHSTSGYNEQFF. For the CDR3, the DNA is TGCGCCAGCAGCCACTCGACTAGCGGGTACAATGAGCAGTTCTTC.

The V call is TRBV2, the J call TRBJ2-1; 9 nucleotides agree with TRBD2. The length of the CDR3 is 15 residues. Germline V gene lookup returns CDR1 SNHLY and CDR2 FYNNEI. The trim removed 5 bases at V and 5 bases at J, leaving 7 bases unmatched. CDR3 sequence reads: CASSLSAGGNNEQFF. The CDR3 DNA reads TGTGCCAGCAGTCTATCGGCGGGAGGGAACAATGAGCAGTTCTTC.

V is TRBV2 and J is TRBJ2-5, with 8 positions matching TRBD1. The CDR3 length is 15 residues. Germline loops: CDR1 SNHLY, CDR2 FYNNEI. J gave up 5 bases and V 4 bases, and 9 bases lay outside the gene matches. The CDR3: CASSVQGVVRETQYF. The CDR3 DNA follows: TGTGCCAGCAGTGTACAGGGGGTCGTTAGGGAGACCCAGTACTTC.

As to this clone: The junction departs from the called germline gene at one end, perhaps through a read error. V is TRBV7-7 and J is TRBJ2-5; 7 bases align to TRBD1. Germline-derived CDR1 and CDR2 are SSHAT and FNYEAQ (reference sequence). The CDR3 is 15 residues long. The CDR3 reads CASSLRGGQQETQYF. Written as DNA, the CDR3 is TGTGCTAGCAGCTTAAGAGGGGGCCAGCAAGAGACCCAGTACTTC.